This T cell receptor (beta chain) was captured by sequencing in a study of shared clonotypes between healthy human individuals. Here immunoSEQ multiplex PCR was the method, and the copy in TCRdb shows in-frame clones only, minus some. Of 170,000 or so clones detected, approximately 61% appear once; the ten largest clones hold about 10%. Investigators divided CD4+ cells into CD45RA+ naive and CD45RA-negative memory subsets. CDR1 is SNHLY, CDR2 FYNNEI, per germline. V lost 5 bases and J lost 0; bases outside the gene matches: 6. There are 16 residues in the CDR3. This clone came up once. The sequencing input was memory CD4+ T cells sorted from blood. Subset described: CD45RA-negative fraction. The origin of this receptor is a man under 40 in good health. This rearrangement joins TRBV2 to TRBJ2-1; 8 nucleotides match TRBD2. The CDR3 loop reads CASSRTSPSSYNEQFF. The CDR3 coding sequence is TGTGCCAGCAGTCGGACTAGCCCCAGCTCCTACAATGAGCAGTTCTTC.